This T cell receptor beta chain was recorded in a study of blood T cells in healthy people across ages. The CDR3 consists of 17 residues. CDR1 is SEHNR, CDR2 FQNEAQ, per germline (reference sequence). V lost 5 bases, J lost 1 base, and 7 bases stayed unmatched. Sample-barcoded 5' priming and a J-beta primer mix drove a second PCR of about 7 to 12 cycles. TCRdb redid the calling of the 5' RACE reads with MiXCR, one entry per CDR3 protein. The sample shows 700,000 or so distinct CDR3 sequences, approximately 40% of them seen only once. The V gene is TRBV7-9, the J gene TRBJ2-5, with TRBD2 matching 13 bases. The TCR was taken from a man older than 75 in good health. What was sequenced was blood. CDR3 in DNA: TGTGCCAGCAGCCCCCCGACTAGCGGGAGGATCCAAGAGACCCAGTACTTC. This sequence encodes CASSPPTSGRIQETQYF.